This T cell receptor (beta chain) was sequenced for a study of cytotoxic CD8 clonotypes in ibrutinib-treated CLL (dated by TCRdb to the early 2020s). With respect to the entire study: The cohort included around 15 treatment-naive and about a dozen relapsed/refractory patients; some 18 were IGHV unmutated. Cryopreserved peripheral blood mononuclear cells were obtained prior to treatment, at the time of response, and at either disease progression or sustained remission. Longitudinal samples were available for about 30% of the roughly 90 trial participants. Response samples were obtained after a median of approximately twelve months of treatment, with a range of roughly 6 to 36 months. An average of around 260,000 productive templates and 94,082 productive rearrangements was obtained per sample. Partial responses were observed in roughly 25 patients and complete responses in 2; after a median follow-up of roughly 72 months, remission was maintained in around 14 patients and progression was observed in approximately 12.

Approximately 2 micrograms of genomic DNA were extracted from cryopreserved PBMCs for TCR beta library preparation. Longitudinal blood samples from CLL patients receiving ibrutinib monotherapy were subjected to high-throughput TCR beta sequencing. Patients were enrolled in a phase 2 open-label single-center ibrutinib monotherapy trial. Points on this clone: Its target antigen remains unknown. Base-call qualities are not available, and no considerably larger clone is one nucleotide away.

General findings and caveats noted by the study authors: Public clonotypes were rare and either shrank or stayed stable during treatment, and the rise in clonality at ibrutinib response reflected expansion of private clonotypes. At ibrutinib response clonality went up, during sustained remission it held steady, and at progression it dropped back toward baseline. At baseline, clonality was higher than in age-matched healthy donors and showed a strong correlation with circulating CD8+ T-cell counts. Lymph node repertoires were not examined, and the timing of sampling was not matched between patients in sustained remission and those whose disease progressed.

The goal of deep resolution MiSeq sequencing was a depth between 1 in 1 million and 1 in 200,000 T cells, and coverage averaged 10x per clonotype. The immunoSEQ hsTCRB Kit was used to generate the TCR beta libraries. The source study handled its data this way. The data were analyzed with ImmunoSEQ Analyzer and ImmunoSEQ Data Assistant, and V, D and J gene assignments followed IMGT definitions. Clonality, with values ranging from 0 to 1, was calculated as one minus the normalized Shannon entropy of productive rearrangement frequencies. Only overrepresented clonotypes making up at least 0.05% of the repertoire of each patient were included in the public clonotype analysis. Approximately 13 age-matched healthy donor repertoires from immuneACCESS served as clonality controls. TCRdb obtained this table from immuneACCESS and retained in-frame rearrangements with V and J assigned. These tables miss some clones; where compared with another copy, unresolved V genes account for less than half of the shortfall, and the remainder is unexplained. Clonal size and the V and J genes are those of that table, whereas D and trimming came from the DNA. The sample yields roughly 29,000 clones; less than 60% were counted once. Roughly 5.1% of the sample is taken by the ten largest.

There are 14 amino acids in the CDR3, from cysteine to phenylalanine inclusive. CDR3 DNA is the only sequence kept; it has 42 bases, read in frame from the first base. The CDR1 and CDR2 encoded by the germline V gene are SQVTM and ANQGSEA. V is cut by 7 bases and J by 0 bases, and the space between the germline ends is 14 bases. The source was PBMCs, collected before ibrutinib treatment. The chain is made from TRBV29-1 and TRBJ2-3; the D gene is perhaps TRBD1, from 6 matching bases. This clonotype was obtained from a human donor with chronic lymphocytic leukemia. For the CDR3, the sequence is CSAINRASTDTQYF. The sequenced DNA: TGCAGCGCGATTAACAGGGCTAGCACAGATACGCAGTATTTT.